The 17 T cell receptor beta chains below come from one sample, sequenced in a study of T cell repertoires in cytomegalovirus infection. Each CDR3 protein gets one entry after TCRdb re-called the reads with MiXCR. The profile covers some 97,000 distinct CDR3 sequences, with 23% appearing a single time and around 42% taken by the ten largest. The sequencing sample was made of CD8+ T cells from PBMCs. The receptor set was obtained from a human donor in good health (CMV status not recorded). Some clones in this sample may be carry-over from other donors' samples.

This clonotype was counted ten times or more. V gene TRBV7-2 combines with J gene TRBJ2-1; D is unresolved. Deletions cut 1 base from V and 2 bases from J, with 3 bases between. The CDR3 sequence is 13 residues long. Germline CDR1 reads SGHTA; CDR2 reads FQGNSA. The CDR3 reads CASSLGTYNEQFF. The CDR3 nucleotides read TGTGCCAGCAGCTTAGGGACCTACAATGAGCAGTTCTTC.

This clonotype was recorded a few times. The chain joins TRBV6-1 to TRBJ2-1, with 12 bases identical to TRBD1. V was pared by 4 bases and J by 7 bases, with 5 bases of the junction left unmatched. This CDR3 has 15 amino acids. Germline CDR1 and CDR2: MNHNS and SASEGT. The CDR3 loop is CASSAGQGARNEQFF. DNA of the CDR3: TGTGCCAGCAGTGCGGGACAGGGGGCAAGAAATGAGCAGTTCTTC.

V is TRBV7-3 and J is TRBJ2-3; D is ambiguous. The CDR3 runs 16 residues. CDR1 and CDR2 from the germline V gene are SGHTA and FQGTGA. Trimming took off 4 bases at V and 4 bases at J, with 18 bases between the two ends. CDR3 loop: CASSSWAPVGADTQYF. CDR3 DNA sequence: TGTGCCAGCAGCTCCTGGGCCCCGGTGGGCGCAGATACGCAGTATTTT. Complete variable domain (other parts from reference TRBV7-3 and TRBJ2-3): GAGVSQTPSNKVTEKGKYVELRCDPISGHTALYWYRQSLGQGPEFLIYFQGTGAADDSGLPNDRFFAVRPEGSVSTLKIQRTERGDSAVYLCASSSWAPVGADTQYFGPGTRLTVL.

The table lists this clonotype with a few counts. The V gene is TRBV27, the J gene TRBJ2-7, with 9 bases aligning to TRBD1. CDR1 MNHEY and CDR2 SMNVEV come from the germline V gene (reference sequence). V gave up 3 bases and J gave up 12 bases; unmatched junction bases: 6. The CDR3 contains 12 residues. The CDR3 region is CASSLGQGDPYF. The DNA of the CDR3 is TGTGCCAGCAGTTTGGGACAGGGCGATCCGTACTTC.

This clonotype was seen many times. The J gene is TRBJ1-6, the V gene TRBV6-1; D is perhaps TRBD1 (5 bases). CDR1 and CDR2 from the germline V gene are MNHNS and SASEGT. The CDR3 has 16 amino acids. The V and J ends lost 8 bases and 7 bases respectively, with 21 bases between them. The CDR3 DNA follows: TGTGCCAGCCGATTCTGGGACCTAGCCGAAAATTCACCCCTCCACTTT. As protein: CASRFWDLAENSPLHF.

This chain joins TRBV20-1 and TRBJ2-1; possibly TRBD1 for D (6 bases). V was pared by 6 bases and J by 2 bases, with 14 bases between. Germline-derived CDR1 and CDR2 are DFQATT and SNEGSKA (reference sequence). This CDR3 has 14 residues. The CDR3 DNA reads TGCAGTGCGAAGGACAGAACCACCTACAATGAGCAGTTCTTC. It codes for CSAKDRTTYNEQFF.

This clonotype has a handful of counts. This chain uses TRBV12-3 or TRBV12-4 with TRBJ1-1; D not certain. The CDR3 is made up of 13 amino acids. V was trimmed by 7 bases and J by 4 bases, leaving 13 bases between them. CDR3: CASITQGSTEAFF. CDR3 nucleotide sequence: TGTGCCAGCATCACCCAAGGGAGCACTGAAGCTTTCTTT.

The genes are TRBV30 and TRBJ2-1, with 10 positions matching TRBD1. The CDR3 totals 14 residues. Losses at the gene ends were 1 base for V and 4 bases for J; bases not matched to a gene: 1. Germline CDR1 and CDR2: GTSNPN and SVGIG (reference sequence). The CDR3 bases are TGTGCCTGGAGTGGGGACAGGGGATACAATGAGCAGTTCTTC. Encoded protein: CAWSGDRGYNEQFF.

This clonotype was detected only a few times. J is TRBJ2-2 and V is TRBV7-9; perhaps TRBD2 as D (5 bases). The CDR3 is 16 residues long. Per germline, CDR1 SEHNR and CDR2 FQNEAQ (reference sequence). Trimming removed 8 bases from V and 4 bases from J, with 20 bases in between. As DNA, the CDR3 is TGTGCCAGCGCCCCCGCGAGGGTTACGAGCACCGGGGAGCTGTTTTTT. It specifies CASAPARVTSTGELFF.

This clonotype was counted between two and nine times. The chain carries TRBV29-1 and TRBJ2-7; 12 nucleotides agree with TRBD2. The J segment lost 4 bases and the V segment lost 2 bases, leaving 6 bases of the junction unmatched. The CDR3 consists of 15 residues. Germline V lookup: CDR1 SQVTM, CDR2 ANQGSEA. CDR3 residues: CSVELAGGPEYEQYF. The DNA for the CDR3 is TGCAGCGTTGAACTAGCGGGAGGGCCCGAGTACGAGCAGTACTTC.

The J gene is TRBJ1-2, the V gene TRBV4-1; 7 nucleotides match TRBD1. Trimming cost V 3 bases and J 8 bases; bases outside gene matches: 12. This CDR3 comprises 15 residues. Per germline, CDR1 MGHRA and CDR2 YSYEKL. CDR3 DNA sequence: TGCGCCAGCAGCCAGAGGGACAGTTCAGCTAGGGGCTACACCTTC. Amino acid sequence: CASSQRDSSARGYTF.

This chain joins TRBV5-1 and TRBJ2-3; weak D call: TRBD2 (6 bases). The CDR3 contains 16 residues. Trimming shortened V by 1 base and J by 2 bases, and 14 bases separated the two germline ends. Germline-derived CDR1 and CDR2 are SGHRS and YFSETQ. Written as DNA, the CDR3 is TGCGCCAGCAGCTTGACCGGGACTTTATACACAGATACGCAGTATTTT. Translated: CASSLTGTLYTDTQYF.

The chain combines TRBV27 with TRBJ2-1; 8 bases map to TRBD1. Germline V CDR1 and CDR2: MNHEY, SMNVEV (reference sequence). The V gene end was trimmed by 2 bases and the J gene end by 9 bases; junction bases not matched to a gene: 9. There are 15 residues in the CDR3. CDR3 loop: CASSLGRGQGGEQFF. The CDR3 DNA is TGTGCCAGCAGTTTAGGAAGAGGACAGGGTGGTGAGCAGTTCTTC.

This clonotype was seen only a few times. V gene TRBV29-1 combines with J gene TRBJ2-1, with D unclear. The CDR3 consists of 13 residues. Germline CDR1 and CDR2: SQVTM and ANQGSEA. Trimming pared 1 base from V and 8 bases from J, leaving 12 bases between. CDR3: CSVEGLERYEQFF. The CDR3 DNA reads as TGCAGCGTTGAAGGATTAGAGCGATATGAGCAGTTCTTC.

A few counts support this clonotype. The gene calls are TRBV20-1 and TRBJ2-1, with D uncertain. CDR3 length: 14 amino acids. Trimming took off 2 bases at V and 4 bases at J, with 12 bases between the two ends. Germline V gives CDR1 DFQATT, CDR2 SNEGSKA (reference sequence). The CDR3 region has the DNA TGCAGTGCTAGAAACACGGTGGATTACAATGAGCAGTTCTTC. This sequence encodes CSARNTVDYNEQFF.

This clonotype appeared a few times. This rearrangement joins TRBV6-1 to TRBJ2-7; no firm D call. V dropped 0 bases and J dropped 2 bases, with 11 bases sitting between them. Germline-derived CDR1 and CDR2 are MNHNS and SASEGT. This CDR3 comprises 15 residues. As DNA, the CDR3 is TGTGCCAGCAGTGAAGCTTCAGGCGGAACCTACGAGCAGTACTTC. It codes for CASSEASGGTYEQYF.

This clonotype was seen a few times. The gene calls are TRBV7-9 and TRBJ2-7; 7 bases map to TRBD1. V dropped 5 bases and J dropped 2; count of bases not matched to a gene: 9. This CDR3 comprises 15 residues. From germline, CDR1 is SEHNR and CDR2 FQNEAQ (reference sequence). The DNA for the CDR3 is TGTGCCAGCAGCCCCCCTGACAGGGCCCCCTACGAGCAGTACTTC. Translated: CASSPPDRAPYEQYF.